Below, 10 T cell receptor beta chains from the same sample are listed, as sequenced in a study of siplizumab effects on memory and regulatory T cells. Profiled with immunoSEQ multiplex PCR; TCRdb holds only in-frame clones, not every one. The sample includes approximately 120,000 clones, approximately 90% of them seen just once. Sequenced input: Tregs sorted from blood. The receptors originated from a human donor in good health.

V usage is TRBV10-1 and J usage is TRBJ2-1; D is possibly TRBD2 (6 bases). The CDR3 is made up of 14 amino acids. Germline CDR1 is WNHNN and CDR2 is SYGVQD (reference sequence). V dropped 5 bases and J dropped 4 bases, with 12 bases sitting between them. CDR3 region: CASSPRGFYNEQFF. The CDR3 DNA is TGCGCCAGCAGTCCCCGGGGGTTTTACAATGAGCAGTTCTTC.

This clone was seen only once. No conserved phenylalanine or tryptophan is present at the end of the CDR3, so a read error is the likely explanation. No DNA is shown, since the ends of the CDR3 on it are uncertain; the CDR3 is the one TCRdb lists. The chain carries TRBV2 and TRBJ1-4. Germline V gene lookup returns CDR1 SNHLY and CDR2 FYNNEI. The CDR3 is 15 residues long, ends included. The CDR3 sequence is CASSEAIPGRQAPSL.

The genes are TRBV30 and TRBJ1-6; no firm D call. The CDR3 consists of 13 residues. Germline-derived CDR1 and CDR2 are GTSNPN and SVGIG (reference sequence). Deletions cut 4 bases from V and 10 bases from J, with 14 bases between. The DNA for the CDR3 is TGTGCCTGGAAAGGGTGTACTATATCACCCCTCCACTTT. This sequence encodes CAWKGCTISPLHF.

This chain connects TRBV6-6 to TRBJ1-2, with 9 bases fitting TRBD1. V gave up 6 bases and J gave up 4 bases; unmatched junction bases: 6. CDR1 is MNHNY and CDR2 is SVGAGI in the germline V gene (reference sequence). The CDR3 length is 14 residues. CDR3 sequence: CASRTGQGSYGYTF. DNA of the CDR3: TGTGCCAGCAGAACCGGACAGGGGAGCTATGGCTACACCTTC.

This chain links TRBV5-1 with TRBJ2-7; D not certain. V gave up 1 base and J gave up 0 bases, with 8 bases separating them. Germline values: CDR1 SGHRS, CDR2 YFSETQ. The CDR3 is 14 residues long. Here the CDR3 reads CASSLKRGSYEQYF. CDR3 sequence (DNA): TGCGCCAGCAGCTTGAAGCGCGGCTCCTACGAGCAGTACTTC.

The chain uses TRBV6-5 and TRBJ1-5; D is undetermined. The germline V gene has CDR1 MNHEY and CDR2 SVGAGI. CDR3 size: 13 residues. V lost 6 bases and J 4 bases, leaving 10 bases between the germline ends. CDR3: CASRVGKNQPQHF. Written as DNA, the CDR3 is TGTGCCAGCAGGGTAGGGAAGAATCAGCCCCAGCATTTT.

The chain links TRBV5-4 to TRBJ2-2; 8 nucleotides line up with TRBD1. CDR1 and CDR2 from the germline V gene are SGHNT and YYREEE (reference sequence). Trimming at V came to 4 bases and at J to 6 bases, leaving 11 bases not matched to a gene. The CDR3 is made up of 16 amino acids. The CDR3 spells CASSDSLQGVAGELFF. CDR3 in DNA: TGTGCCAGCAGCGACAGCCTACAGGGGGTTGCCGGGGAGCTGTTTTTT. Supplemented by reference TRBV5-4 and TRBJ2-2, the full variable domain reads ETGVTQSPTHLIKTRGQQVTLRCSSQSGHNTVSWYQQALGQGPQFIFQYYREEENGRGNFPPRFSGLQFPNYSSELNVNALELDDSALYLCASSDSLQGVAGELFFGEGSRLTVL.

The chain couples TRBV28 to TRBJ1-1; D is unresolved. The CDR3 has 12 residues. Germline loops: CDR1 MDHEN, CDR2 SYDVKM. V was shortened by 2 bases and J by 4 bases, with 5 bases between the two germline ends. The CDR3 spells CASSLSVTEAFF. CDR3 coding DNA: TGTGCCAGCAGTTTAAGTGTCACTGAAGCTTTCTTT.

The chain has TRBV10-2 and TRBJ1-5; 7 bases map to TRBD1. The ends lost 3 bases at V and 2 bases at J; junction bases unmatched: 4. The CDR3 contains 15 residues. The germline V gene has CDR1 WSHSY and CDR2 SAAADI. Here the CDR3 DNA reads TGCGCCAGCAGTGACCTTGGGACAGGCAATCAGCCCCAGCATTTT. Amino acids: CASSDLGTGNQPQHF.

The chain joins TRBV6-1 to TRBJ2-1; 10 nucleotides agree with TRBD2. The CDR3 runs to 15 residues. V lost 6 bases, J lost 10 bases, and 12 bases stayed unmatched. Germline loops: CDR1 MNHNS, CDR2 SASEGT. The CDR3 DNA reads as TGTGCCAGCAGCCGGACTAGCGGAGTCATTGGGGAGCAGTTCTTC. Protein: CASSRTSGVIGEQFF.